This T cell receptor (beta chain) derives from a study of Graves' ophthalmopathy and Graves' hyperthyroidism. Researchers took RNA transcripts and amplified TCR beta CDR3 regions from them. First-round RT-PCR used HTBI primers; second-round multiplex PCR followed. TCRdb reprocessed the multiplex PCR reads with MiXCR, giving one entry per CDR3 protein. The profile shows some 750,000 distinct CDR3 sequences, 35% to 50% of them singletons. Exclusion covered patients with other autoimmune diseases or uncontrolled infections (as well as pregnancy or lactation). Patients were diagnosed from clinical symptoms, serum thyroxine, TRAb, thyroid ultrasound and orbital computed tomography. PBMCs were isolated from a roughly 9.3 ml sample of fresh peripheral blood. Overall study findings and caveats: Blood repertoires reportedly contained most expanded thyroid clonotypes above 0.001 frequency.

Trimming stripped 6 bases from V and 6 bases from J, with 18 bases between. The CDR3 runs to 15 residues. CDR1 is WSHSY and CDR2 is SAAADI in the germline V gene. Turning to this clonotype: What it recognizes is unknown.

This clonotype was obtained from an adult man with Graves' ophthalmopathy. The J gene is TRBJ1-5, the V gene TRBV10-2; D is undetermined. The sample comprised peripheral blood. The CDR3 coding sequence is TGCGCCAGCAGCCAAGCTCCCCGATTTGGTCAGCCCCAGCATTTT. Translation gives CASSQAPRFGQPQHF.